The sequence of this T cell receptor (beta chain) was determined in a study of blood T cell repertoires in COVID-19. Clones were read by immunoSEQ multiplex PCR, and TCRdb kept only the in-frame ones, dropping some. Here the sample spans approximately 33,000 clones, around 90% being singletons. The CDR3 spans 19 residues. V was pared by 3 bases and J by 2 bases, with 25 bases between. CDR1 and CDR2 (germline): LNHDA, SQIVND (reference sequence). This clonotype originated in a man aged 60 to 69 with COVID-19, enrolled during active disease. Material: peripheral blood. The chain is built from TRBV19 and TRBJ2-5, with a possible D match to TRBD2 (5 bases). This CDR3 reads CASSMGIEGRLSSQETQYF. CDR3 nucleotide sequence: TGTGCCAGTAGTATGGGGATAGAGGGCCGTTTGAGTTCTCAAGAGACCCAGTACTTC.